This T cell receptor (beta chain) was captured by sequencing in a study of T cells in localized non-small cell lung cancer. Findings and limits, study-wide: Adjacent lung tissue had a median roughly 55 of the top 100 clones found in the tumor.

TCRdb's copy holds only in-frame clones and misses some; the assay was immunoSEQ multiplex PCR. Among about 3,400 clones listed, 20% to 25% were seen once. Trimming removed 10 bases from V and 6 bases from J, with 19 bases in between. Germline V gene data show CDR1 as MNHGY and CDR2 as SAAAGT. This CDR3 spans 13 amino acids. This clone is medium-sized. No antigen is known for it. This chain uses TRBV6-8 with TRBJ2-7; a possible D gene is TRBD1 (6 bases). Specimen: lung tumor tissue, collected before any cancer treatment. The clonotype originates from a woman aged 35-75 years with stage I lung adenocarcinoma. DNA of the CDR3: TGTGCCATTACCGGGACATCGGGTGGCGAGCAGTACTTC. Translation: CAITGTSGGEQYF.